This T cell receptor beta chain was recovered during a study of spatial heterogeneity in lung cancer. Findings and limits, study-wide: Counts of expanded intratumoral alpha and beta TCRs tracked tumor mutation counts.

There are 14 residues in the CDR3. The time point is: sample taken at primary tumor resection. Whole RNA from tumor, nontumor lung or frozen PBMC was sequenced unsorted. On this clonotype: Its antigen is not known.

All TCR cDNA molecules were individually tagged with a unique molecular identifier. TCRdb analysed the 5' RACE reads with MiXCR anew, one entry per CDR3 protein. The sample has about 4,000 distinct CDR3 sequences; around 40% are singletons. This receptor was taken from a male donor with early-stage non-small cell lung cancer. The sample here was lung tumor tissue, taken at surgery. V is TRBV12-3 or TRBV12-4 and J is TRBJ1-1; D is undetermined. The CDR3 spells CASKFYSPNTEAFF. The CDR3 DNA follows: TGTGCGAGTAAGTTTTATTCCCCGAACACTGAAGCTTTCTTT.